The rows below give T cell receptor beta chains drawn from one sample of a study of cytomegalovirus exposure and HLA in healthy donors. Data came from immunoSEQ multiplex PCR; TCRdb stores just in-frame clones and leaves some out. The sample records 50,000 to 65,000 clones, 60% to 80% being singletons. Sequencing was performed on PBMCs. These receptors all come from a middle-aged woman in good health and CMV-seropositive. Each CDR3 is given with its conserved first and last residue. The D gene is left open where the match is weak. Clone size, where shown, is once, few, many, or a class for clones that have expanded.

size: few
V: TRBV5-1
J: TRBJ2-2
D: -
DNA: TGCGCCAGCCTCAGGGTGATGGGGACCGGGGAGCTGTTTTTT
CDR3: CASLRVMGTGELFF

size: -
V: TRBV18
J: TRBJ1-6
D: -
DNA: TGTGCCAGCTCACCTGCGGGACCCTCGGCCAGTCCCCTCCACTTT
CDR3: CASSPAGPSASPLHF

size: -
V: TRBV6-4
J: TRBJ2-3
D: -
DNA: TGTGCCAGCAGTGACCTACAGGGCGGTAGCACAGATACGCAGTATTTT
CDR3: CASSDLQGGSTDTQYF

size: -
V: TRBV21-1
J: TRBJ1-2
D: -
DNA: TGTGCCAGCAGCAGAGGGGAGGGACCCCATATTGGCTACACCTTC
CDR3: CASSRGEGPHIGYTF

size: -
V: TRBV30
J: TRBJ1-6
D: -
DNA: TGTGCCTGGAGACCTACGACAGTCTATAATTCACCCCTCCACTTT
CDR3: CAWRPTTVYNSPLHF

size: few
V: TRBV9
J: TRBJ1-1
D: TRBD1
DNA: TGTGCCAGCAGCGCTAGGGGACAGGCGAACACTGAAGCTTTCTTT
CDR3: CASSARGQANTEAFF

size: once
V: TRBV5-1
J: TRBJ1-1
D: TRBD1
DNA: TGCGCCAGCAGGGTGGAGGGACAGACCTTTTGGAGCACTGAAGCTTTCTTT
CDR3: CASRVEGQTFWSTEAFF

size: once
V: TRBV7-9
J: TRBJ1-4
D: -
DNA: TGTGCCAGCAGCTTAGAAGGGGTTGAAAAACTGTTTTTT
CDR3: CASSLEGVEKLFF

size: -
V: TRBV5-5
J: TRBJ1-6
D: -
DNA: TGTGCCAGCAGCTTGGGAGGAAACTCACCCCTCCACTTT
CDR3: CASSLGGNSPLHF

size: -
V: TRBV7-6
J: TRBJ2-7
D: -
DNA: TGTGCCAGCAGCTTAGGAGAGGGAGATTACGAGCAGTACTTC
CDR3: CASSLGEGDYEQYF

size: -
V: TRBV30
J: TRBJ2-7
D: -
DNA: TGTGCCTGTAGGACAGCTAGCTACGAGCAGTACTTC
CDR3: CACRTASYEQYF

size: -
V: TRBV7-8
J: TRBJ2-7
D: TRBD1
DNA: TGTGCCAGCAGCAGGGACAGGACGACCTACGAGCAGTACTTC
CDR3: CASSRDRTTYEQYF

size: -
V: TRBV7-9
J: TRBJ2-7
D: TRBD1
DNA: TGTGCCAGCAGCTCCCCACAGGGGAACGAGCAGTACTTC
CDR3: CASSSPQGNEQYF

size: -
V: TRBV28
J: TRBJ1-5
D: -
DNA: TGTGCCAGCAGTTTGGTCGGAGGAGTCAGTCAGCCCCAGCATTTT
CDR3: CASSLVGGVSQPQHF

size: -
V: TRBV23-1
J: TRBJ1-1
D: -
DNA: TGCGCCAGCGGTGAGACAGCCCCTAACACTGAAGCTTTCTTT
CDR3: CASGETAPNTEAFF

size: -
V: TRBV2
J: TRBJ1-1
D: -
DNA: TGTGCCAGCGGAGAGTACAGGAGGAACACTGAAGCTTTCTTT
CDR3: CASGEYRRNTEAFF

size: -
V: TRBV7-9
J: TRBJ1-4
D: -
DNA: TGTGCCAGCAGCTTAACCGCGCCGGAGGAAAAACTGTTTTTT
CDR3: CASSLTAPEEKLFF

size: -
V: TRBV13
J: TRBJ2-1
D: -
DNA: TGTGCCAGCAGCGGGGGGGCGAGCGCCCCCGATGAGCAGTTCTTC
CDR3: CASSGGASAPDEQFF

size: -
V: TRBV5-6
J: TRBJ1-1
D: TRBD1
DNA: TGTGCCAGCAGCTCTTTGGACAGGGCGGGCACTGAAGCTTTCTTT
CDR3: CASSSLDRAGTEAFF

size: -
V: TRBV7-2
J: TRBJ1-4
D: -
DNA: TGTGCCAGCAGCTTAGGGGTCATGGCGGGGGGCGGACTGTTTTTT
CDR3: CASSLGVMAGGGLFF

size: -
V: TRBV2
J: TRBJ1-5
D: TRBD1
DNA: TGTGCCAGCACCGGGACAGGGGTCAATCAGCCCCAGCATTTT
CDR3: CASTGTGVNQPQHF

size: -
V: TRBV7-9
J: TRBJ1-5
D: TRBD1
DNA: TGTGCCAGCAGCTCGCGGACAGGGAAGGGGGATCAGCCCCAGCATTTT
CDR3: CASSSRTGKGDQPQHF

size: -
V: TRBV4-1
J: TRBJ1-5
D: -
DNA: TGCGCCAGCAGCCAAGAAGGGGCGGTTCAGCCCCAGCATTTT
CDR3: CASSQEGAVQPQHF

size: -
V: TRBV14
J: TRBJ2-2
D: TRBD1
DNA: TGTGCCAGCAGCCCAAACAGGGGTTCGGGCACCGGGGAGCTGTTTTTT
CDR3: CASSPNRGSGTGELFF

size: -
V: TRBV14
J: TRBJ2-7
D: -
DNA: TGTGCCAGCAGCCCCCTTTCAGGGGGGCTCTCCTACGAGCAGTACTTC
CDR3: CASSPLSGGLSYEQYF

size: -
V: TRBV10-2
J: TRBJ1-4
D: -
DNA: TGCGCCAGCAGTGAGGAAGGGGAACTGTTTTTT
CDR3: CASSEEGELFF

size: -
V: TRBV10-2
J: TRBJ1-1
D: -
DNA: TGCGCCAGCAGTTCCGACTCTGTAACGACAGCTTTCTTT
CDR3: CASSSDSVTTAFF

size: few
V: TRBV4-1
J: TRBJ1-2
D: -
DNA: TGCGCCAGCAGCCAGTCCGGGATTTCGAATGGCTACACCTTC
CDR3: CASSQSGISNGYTF

size: -
V: TRBV7-9
J: TRBJ1-1
D: TRBD1
DNA: TGTGCCACCGAAGGACAGGGGGGTACTGAAGCTTTCTTT
CDR3: CATEGQGGTEAFF

size: -
V: TRBV2
J: TRBJ2-7
D: TRBD2
DNA: TGTGCCAGCAGTCCCCGGGGGGGCGGTTCCTACGAGCAGTACTTC
CDR3: CASSPRGGGSYEQYF

size: -
V: TRBV27
J: TRBJ2-1
D: -
DNA: TGTGCCAGCAGTTTATGGTGGAATACTAAGAACAATGAGCAGTTCTTC
CDR3: CASSLWWNTKNNEQFF

size: -
V: TRBV2
J: TRBJ2-6
D: TRBD2
DNA: TGTGCCAGCCCGAGGTTAGCCCTAGCGGGGGAGACTGGGGCCAACGTCCTGACTTTC
CDR3: CASPRLALAGETGANVLTF

size: -
V: TRBV5-5
J: TRBJ2-7
D: TRBD1
DNA: TGTGCCAGCAGCTTTGGACAGGCCGGATGGGAGCAGTACTTC
CDR3: CASSFGQAGWEQYF

size: -
V: TRBV7-2
J: TRBJ1-2
D: TRBD1
DNA: TGTGCCAGCAGCACTATGGACAGGGGTGGCTACACCTTC
CDR3: CASSTMDRGGYTF

size: -
V: TRBV11-2
J: TRBJ1-5
D: -
DNA: TGTGCCAGCAGTCAAGGGAGGGAACAGCCCCAGCATTTT
CDR3: CASSQGREQPQHF

size: many
V: TRBV12-2
J: TRBJ2-3
D: -
DNA: TGTGCCAGCCGGACAGGGTTGGATACGCAGTATTTT
CDR3: CASRTGLDTQYF

size: -
V: TRBV4-3
J: TRBJ1-1
D: -
DNA: TGCGCCAGCAGCCAAGAAATTTGGGCGAACACTGAAGCTTTCTTT
CDR3: CASSQEIWANTEAFF

size: once
V: TRBV7-7
J: TRBJ2-5
D: -
DNA: TGTGCCAGCAGCTCGGGACAAAAAGAGACCCAGTACTTC
CDR3: CASSSGQKETQYF

size: -
V: TRBV29-1
J: TRBJ2-5
D: TRBD1
DNA: TGCAGCGCCCGGCCCGGGACAGAGCTTCAAGAGACCCAGTACTTC
CDR3: CSARPGTELQETQYF

size: few
V: TRBV19
J: TRBJ2-6
D: TRBD1
DNA: TGTGCCAGTAGTATCCCGGGACAGGGATCTGGGGCCAACGTCCTGACTTTC
CDR3: CASSIPGQGSGANVLTF

size: -
V: TRBV4-3
J: TRBJ2-1
D: TRBD1
DNA: TGCGCCAGCAGCCAAGTGGGACAGGAGCAGTTCTTC
CDR3: CASSQVGQEQFF

size: -
V: TRBV5-4
J: TRBJ1-2
D: -
DNA: TGTGCCAGCAGCCGTCTGACAGATGGCTACACCTTC
CDR3: CASSRLTDGYTF

size: -
V: TRBV9
J: TRBJ2-5
D: TRBD2
DNA: TGTGCCAGCAGCGTAGGGGCTAGCGGGGCGGAAGAGACCCAGTACTTC
CDR3: CASSVGASGAEETQYF

size: -
V: TRBV6-5
J: TRBJ1-1
D: TRBD1
DNA: TGTGCCAGCAGTCCTCGGGACAGGGTGGCTGAAGCTTTCTTT
CDR3: CASSPRDRVAEAFF

size: -
V: TRBV4-1
J: TRBJ1-1
D: -
DNA: TGCGCCAGCAGCCTCCGACAGGCAGGCGCTGAAGCTTTCTTT
CDR3: CASSLRQAGAEAFF

size: -
V: TRBV2
J: TRBJ1-5
D: -
DNA: TGTGCCGCCAAGCCGGCAGGGTTGAACCAGCCCCAGCATTTT
CDR3: CAAKPAGLNQPQHF

size: -
V: TRBV5-4
J: TRBJ1-1
D: TRBD1
DNA: TGTGCCAGCAGCGCCCGGGACAGGGGGCCCACTGAAGCTTTCTTT
CDR3: CASSARDRGPTEAFF

size: -
V: TRBV7-9
J: TRBJ2-7
D: TRBD1
DNA: TGTGCCAGCAGCTCCGGACAGGTATCGGGCGAGCAGTACTTC
CDR3: CASSSGQVSGEQYF

size: -
V: TRBV5-1
J: TRBJ2-7
D: TRBD1
DNA: TGCGCCAGCAGCGTCGATCCGACAGGGGCCGGCGGGCAGTACTTC
CDR3: CASSVDPTGAGGQYF

size: -
V: TRBV12-5
J: TRBJ2-7
D: TRBD2
DNA: TGTGCTAGTGCCTTAGCGGGGGGGAGGGGGGAGCAGTACTTC
CDR3: CASALAGGRGEQYF

size: once
V: TRBV18
J: TRBJ1-1
D: -
DNA: TGTGCCAGCTCACCACTCGTAGGGGGGAACACTGAAGCTTTCTTT
CDR3: CASSPLVGGNTEAFF

size: -
V: TRBV19
J: TRBJ1-2
D: -
DNA: TGTGCCAGTAGTATCCCGGACACCTCTAACTATGGCTACACCTTC
CDR3: CASSIPDTSNYGYTF

size: -
V: TRBV5-5
J: TRBJ2-3
D: -
DNA: TGTGCCAGCTCCTCCCGGGCAGATACGCAGTATTTT
CDR3: CASSSRADTQYF

size: -
V: TRBV7-9
J: TRBJ2-1
D: -
DNA: TGTGCCAGCACCTTGGGGGGTCATAATGAGCAGTTCTTC
CDR3: CASTLGGHNEQFF

size: -
V: TRBV5-1
J: TRBJ1-1
D: TRBD1
DNA: TGCGCCAGCAGCTGGGGAGACAGGGAGGACACTGAAGCTTTCTTT
CDR3: CASSWGDREDTEAFF